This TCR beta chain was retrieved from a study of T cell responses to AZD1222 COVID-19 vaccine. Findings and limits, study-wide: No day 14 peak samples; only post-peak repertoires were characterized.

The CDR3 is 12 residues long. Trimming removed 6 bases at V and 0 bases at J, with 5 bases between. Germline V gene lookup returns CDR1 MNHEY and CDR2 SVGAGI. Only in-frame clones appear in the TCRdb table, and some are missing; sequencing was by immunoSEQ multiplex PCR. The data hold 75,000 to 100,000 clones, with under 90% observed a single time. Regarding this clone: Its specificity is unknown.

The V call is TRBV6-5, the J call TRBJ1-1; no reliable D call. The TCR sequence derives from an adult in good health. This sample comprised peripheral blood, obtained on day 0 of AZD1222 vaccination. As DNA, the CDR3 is TGTGCCAGCAGAGGGATGAACACTGAAGCTTTCTTT. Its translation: CASRGMNTEAFF.